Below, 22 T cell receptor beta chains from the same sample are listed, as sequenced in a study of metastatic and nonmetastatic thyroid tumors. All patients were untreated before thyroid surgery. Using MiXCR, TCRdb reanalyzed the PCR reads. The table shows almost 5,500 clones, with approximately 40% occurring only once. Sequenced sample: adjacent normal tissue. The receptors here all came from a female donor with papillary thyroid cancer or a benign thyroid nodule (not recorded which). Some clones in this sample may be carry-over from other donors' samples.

CDR3 nucleotide sequence: TGTGCCAGCAGGCCGGGCAAGGAAAATGGCTACACCTTC. Translation gives CASRPGKENGYTF. V usage is TRBV2 and J usage is TRBJ1-2; D ambiguous. The ends were cut back, 6 bases at V and 6 bases at J, with 14 bases in the middle. CDR1 is SNHLY, CDR2 FYNNEI, per germline. There are 13 residues in the CDR3.

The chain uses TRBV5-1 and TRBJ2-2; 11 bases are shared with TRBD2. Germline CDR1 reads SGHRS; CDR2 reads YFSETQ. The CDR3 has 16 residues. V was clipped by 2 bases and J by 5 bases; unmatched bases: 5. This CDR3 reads CASSLGGTSGTGELFF. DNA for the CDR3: TGCGCCAGCAGCTTAGGAGGGACTAGCGGTACCGGGGAGCTGTTTTTT.

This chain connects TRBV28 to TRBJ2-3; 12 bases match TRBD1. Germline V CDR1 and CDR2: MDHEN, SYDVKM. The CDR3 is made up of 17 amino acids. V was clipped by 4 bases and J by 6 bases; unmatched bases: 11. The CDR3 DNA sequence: TGTGCCAGCAGTTCCTCGGGACAGGGGGCGTTGATGGATACGCAGTATTTT. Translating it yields CASSSSGQGALMDTQYF.

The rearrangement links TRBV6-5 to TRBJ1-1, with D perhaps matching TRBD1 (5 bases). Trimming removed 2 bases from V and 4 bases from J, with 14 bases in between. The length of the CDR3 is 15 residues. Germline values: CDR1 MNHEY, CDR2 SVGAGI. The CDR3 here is CASSYPGSGGTEAFF. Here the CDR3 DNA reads TGTGCCAGCAGTTACCCTGGATCGGGGGGCACTGAAGCTTTCTTT.

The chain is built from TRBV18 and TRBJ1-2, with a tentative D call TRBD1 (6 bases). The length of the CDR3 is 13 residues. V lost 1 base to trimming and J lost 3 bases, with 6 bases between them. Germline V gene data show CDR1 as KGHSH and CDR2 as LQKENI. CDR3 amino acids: CASSPQGDYGYTF. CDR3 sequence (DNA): TGTGCCAGCTCACCACAGGGGGACTATGGCTACACCTTC.

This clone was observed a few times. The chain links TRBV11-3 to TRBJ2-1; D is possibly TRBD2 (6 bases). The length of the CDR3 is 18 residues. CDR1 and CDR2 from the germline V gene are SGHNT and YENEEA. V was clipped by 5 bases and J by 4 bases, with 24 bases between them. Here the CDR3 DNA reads TGTGCCAGCAGCCGAGACATCTTAGCGGAGGTGGGATACAATGAGCAGTTCTTC. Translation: CASSRDILAEVGYNEQFF.

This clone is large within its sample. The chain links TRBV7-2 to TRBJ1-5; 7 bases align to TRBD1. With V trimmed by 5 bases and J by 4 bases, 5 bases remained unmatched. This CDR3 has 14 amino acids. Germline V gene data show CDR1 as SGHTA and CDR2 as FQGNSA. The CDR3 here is CASSTYRGNQPQHF. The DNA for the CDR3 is TGTGCCAGCAGCACGTACAGGGGAAATCAGCCCCAGCATTTT.

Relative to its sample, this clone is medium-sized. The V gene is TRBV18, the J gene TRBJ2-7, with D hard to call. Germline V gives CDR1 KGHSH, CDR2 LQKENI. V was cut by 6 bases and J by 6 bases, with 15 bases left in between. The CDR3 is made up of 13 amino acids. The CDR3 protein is CASSPSDTREQYF. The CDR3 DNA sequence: TGTGCCAGCTCCCCGTCCGACACGCGCGAGCAGTACTTC.

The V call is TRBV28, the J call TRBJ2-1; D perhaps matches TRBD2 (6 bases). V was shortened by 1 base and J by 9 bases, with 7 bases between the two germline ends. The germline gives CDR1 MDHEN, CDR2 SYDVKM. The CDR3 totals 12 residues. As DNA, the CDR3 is TGTGCCAGCAGTTTATCCGGGAGTGAGCAGTTCTTC. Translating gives CASSLSGSEQFF. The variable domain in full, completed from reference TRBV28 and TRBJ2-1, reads DVKVTQSSRYLVKRTGEKVFLECVQDMDHENMFWYRQDPGLGLRLIYFSYDVKMKEKGDIPEGYSVSREKKERFSLILESASTNQTSMYLCASSLSGSEQFFGPGTRLTVL.

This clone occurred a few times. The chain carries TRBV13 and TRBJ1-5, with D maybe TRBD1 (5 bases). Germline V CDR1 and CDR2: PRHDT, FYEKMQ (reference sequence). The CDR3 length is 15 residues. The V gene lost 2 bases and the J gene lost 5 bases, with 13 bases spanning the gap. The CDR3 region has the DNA TGTGCCAGCAGCTTAAGGGGTTTCGGGGATCAGCCCCAGCATTTT. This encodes CASSLRGFGDQPQHF.

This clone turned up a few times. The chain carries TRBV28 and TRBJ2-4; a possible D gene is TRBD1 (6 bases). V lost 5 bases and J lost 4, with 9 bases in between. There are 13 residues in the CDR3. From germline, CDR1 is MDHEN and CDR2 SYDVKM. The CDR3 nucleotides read TGTGCCAGCAGTCTTGGACAGAAAAACATTCAGTACTTC. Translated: CASSLGQKNIQYF.

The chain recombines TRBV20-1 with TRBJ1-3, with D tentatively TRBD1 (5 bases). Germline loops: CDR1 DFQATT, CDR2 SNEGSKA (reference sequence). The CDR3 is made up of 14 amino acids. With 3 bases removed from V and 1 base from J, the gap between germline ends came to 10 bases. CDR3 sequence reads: CSARARGSGNTIYF. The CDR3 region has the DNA TGCAGTGCTAGGGCGAGGGGATCTGGAAACACCATATATTTT.

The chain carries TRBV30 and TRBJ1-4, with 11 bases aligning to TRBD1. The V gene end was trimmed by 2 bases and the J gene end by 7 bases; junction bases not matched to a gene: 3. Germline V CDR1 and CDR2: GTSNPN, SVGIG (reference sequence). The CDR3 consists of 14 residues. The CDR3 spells CAWSLGQGVEKLFF. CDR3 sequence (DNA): TGTGCCTGGAGTCTGGGACAGGGGGTTGAAAAACTGTTTTTT.

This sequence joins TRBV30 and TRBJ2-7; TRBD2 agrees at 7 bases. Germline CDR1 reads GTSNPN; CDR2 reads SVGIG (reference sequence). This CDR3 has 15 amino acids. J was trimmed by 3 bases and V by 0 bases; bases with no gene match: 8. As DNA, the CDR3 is TGTGCCTGGAGTGTTGGAGCGGGAAGGAGCTACGAGCAGTACTTC. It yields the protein CAWSVGAGRSYEQYF. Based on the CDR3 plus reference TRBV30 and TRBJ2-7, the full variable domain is SQTIHQWPATLVQPVGSPLSLECTVEGTSNPNLYWYRQAAGRGLQLLFYSVGIGQISSEVPQNLSASRPQDRQFILSSKKLLLSDSGFYLCAWSVGAGRSYEQYFGPGTRLTVT.

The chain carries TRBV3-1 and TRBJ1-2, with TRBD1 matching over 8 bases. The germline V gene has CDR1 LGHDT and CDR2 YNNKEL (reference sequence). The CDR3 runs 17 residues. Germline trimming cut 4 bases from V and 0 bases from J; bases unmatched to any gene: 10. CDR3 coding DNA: TGTGCCAGCAGCCTGGGACAGGCCGGAGAGGCTAACTATGGCTACACCTTC. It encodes CASSLGQAGEANYGYTF.

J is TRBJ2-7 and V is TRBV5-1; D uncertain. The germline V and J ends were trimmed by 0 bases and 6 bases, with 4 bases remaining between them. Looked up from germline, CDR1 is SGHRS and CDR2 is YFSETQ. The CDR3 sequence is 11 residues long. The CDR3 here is CASSLGGEQYF. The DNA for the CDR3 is TGCGCCAGCAGCTTGGGAGGCGAGCAGTACTTC. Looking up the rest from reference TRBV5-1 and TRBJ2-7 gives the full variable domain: KAGVTQTPRYLIKTRGQQVTLSCSPISGHRSVSWYQQTPGQGLQFLFEYFSETQRNKGNFPGRFSGRQFSNSRSEMNVSTLELGDSALYLCASSLGGEQYFGPGTRLTVT.

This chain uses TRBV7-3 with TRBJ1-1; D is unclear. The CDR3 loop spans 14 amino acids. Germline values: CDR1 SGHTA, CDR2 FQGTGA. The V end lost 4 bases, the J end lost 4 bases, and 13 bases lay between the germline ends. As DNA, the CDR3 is TGTGCCAGCAGCTGTGGGTCGTCGGTCACTGAAGCTTTCTTT. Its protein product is CASSCGSSVTEAFF.

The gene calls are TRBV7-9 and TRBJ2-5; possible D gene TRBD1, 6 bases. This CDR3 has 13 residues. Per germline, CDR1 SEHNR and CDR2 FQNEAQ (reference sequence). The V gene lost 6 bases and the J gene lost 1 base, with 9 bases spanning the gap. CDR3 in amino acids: CASSQGIQETQYF. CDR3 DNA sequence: TGTGCCAGCAGTCAGGGGATCCAAGAGACCCAGTACTTC.

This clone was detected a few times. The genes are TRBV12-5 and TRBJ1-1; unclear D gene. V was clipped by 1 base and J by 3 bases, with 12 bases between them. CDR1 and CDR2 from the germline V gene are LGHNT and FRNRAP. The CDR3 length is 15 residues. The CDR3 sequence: CASGLALSGDTEAFF. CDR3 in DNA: TGTGCTAGTGGTTTGGCCTTATCAGGCGACACTGAAGCTTTCTTT.

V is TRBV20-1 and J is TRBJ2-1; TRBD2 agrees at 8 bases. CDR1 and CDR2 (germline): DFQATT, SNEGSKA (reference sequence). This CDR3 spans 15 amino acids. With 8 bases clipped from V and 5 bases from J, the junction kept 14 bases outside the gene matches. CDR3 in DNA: TGCAGTTGCTTTGCGGGAGGAACCCAGAACAATGAGCAGTTCTTC. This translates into CSCFAGGTQNNEQFF.

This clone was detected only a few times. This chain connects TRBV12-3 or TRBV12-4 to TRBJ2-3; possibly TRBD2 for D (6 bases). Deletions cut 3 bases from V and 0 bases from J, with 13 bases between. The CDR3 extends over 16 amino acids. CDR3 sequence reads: CASSFGAGLSTDTQYF. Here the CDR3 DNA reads TGTGCCAGCAGTTTTGGGGCGGGACTGAGCACAGATACGCAGTATTTT.

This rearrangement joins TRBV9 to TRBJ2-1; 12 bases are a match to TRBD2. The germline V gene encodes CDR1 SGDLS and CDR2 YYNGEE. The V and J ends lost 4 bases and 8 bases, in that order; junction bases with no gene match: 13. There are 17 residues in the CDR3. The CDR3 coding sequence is TGTGCCAGCAGCCCAGAGGGTACTAGCGGGGGGTCGGATGAGCAGTTCTTC. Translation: CASSPEGTSGGSDEQFF.